This TCR beta chain was found in a study of identical twins. The V end was cut by 5 bases, the J end by 7 bases, with 15 bases between. Germline V gene lookup returns CDR1 MNHEY and CDR2 SMNVEV (reference sequence). The CDR3 is 14 amino acids. Unique molecular identifiers were in the cDNA, with template-switch universal primer binding. TCRdb called the 5' RACE reads again in MiXCR, with one record for every CDR3 protein. The table lists 1.5 million to 2 million distinct CDR3 sequences, about 30% of them singletons. This clonotype was detected ten times or more. This sequence originates from a newborn girl in good health. The chain has TRBV27 and TRBJ2-1; D remains ambiguous. The sequenced material came from cord blood. CDR3 sequence: CASSPNPVGNEQFF. In DNA, the CDR3 is TGTGCCAGCAGTCCAAATCCGGTGGGAAATGAGCAGTTCTTC.